The 7 T cell receptor beta chains below come from one sample, sequenced in a study of T-cell memory formation after mild COVID-19. TCRdb redid the calling of the 5' RACE reads with MiXCR, one entry per CDR3 protein. The repertoire includes approximately 350,000 distinct CDR3 sequences, approximately 29% of them detected once, and approximately 13% sits in the top ten. What was sequenced was PBMCs or a T cell subset sorted from them (not recorded which). The receptor source for this set is an adult woman who had mild COVID-19 (a few samples of this study predate the infection). Cell type and time point are not known.

The genes are TRBV7-9 and TRBJ2-5; 8 bases align to TRBD1. V shed 1 base and J 2 bases; nucleotides not matched to a gene: 6. Per the germline V gene, CDR1 is SEHNR and CDR2 is FQNEAQ (reference sequence). CDR3 size: 16 residues. The CDR3 bases are TGTGCCAGCAGCTTAGAACCAGGGGGCGTACAAGAGACCCAGTACTTC. Amino acid sequence: CASSLEPGGVQETQYF. Based on the CDR3 plus reference TRBV7-9 and TRBJ2-5, the full variable domain is DTGVSQNPRHKITKRGQNVTFRCDPISEHNRLYWYRQTLGQGPEFLTYFQNEAQLEKSRLLSDRFSAERPKGSFSTLEIQRTEQGDSAMYLCASSLEPGGVQETQYFGPGTRLLVL.

CDR3 nucleotides: TGTGCCAGCAGCGTAGAACTAGCGGGAGCAAGTGAGCAGTTCTTC. This codes for CASSVELAGASEQFF. This sequence joins TRBV9 and TRBJ2-1; 11 bases match TRBD2. With V trimmed by 0 bases and J by 9 bases, 5 bases remained unmatched. This CDR3 region has 15 residues. Germline-derived CDR1 and CDR2 are SGDLS and YYNGEE.

The chain combines TRBV7-3 with TRBJ2-5, with D possibly TRBD1 on 6 matching bases. V lost 5 bases to trimming and J lost 0 bases, with 13 bases between them. The CDR3 covers 15 residues. Germline CDR1 is SGHTA and CDR2 is FQGTGA. The CDR3 bases are TGTGCCAGCAGCCCAGGGGTGTCGTACCAAGAGACCCAGTACTTC. It specifies CASSPGVSYQETQYF.

This chain's CDR3 is CASSLSGTSVSEQFF. The CDR3 DNA follows: TGTGCCAGCAGCCTCTCCGGGACTAGCGTCTCTGAGCAGTTCTTC. V usage is TRBV7-8 and J usage is TRBJ2-1; 10 bases map to TRBD2. The V and J ends lost 5 bases and 9 bases, in that order; junction bases with no gene match: 10. CDR1 and CDR2 (germline): SGHVS, FQNEAQ. There are 15 residues in the CDR3.

The rearrangement uses TRBV10-3 and TRBJ1-1; D is unclear. The CDR3 is 13 residues long. The V gene lost 3 bases and the J gene lost 0 bases, with 5 bases spanning the gap. In germline, CDR1 is ENHRY, CDR2 SYGVKD. Here the CDR3 reads CAISDGVNTEAFF. The CDR3 coding sequence is TGTGCCATCAGTGACGGGGTGAACACTGAAGCTTTCTTT.

This clonotype was detected a few times. V is TRBV24-1 and J is TRBJ2-7; TRBD2 might be the D (5 bases). Germline assignment: CDR1 KGHDR and CDR2 SFDVKD. Trimming cost V 6 bases and J 2 bases, with 10 bases left between them. The length of the CDR3 is 13 residues. CDR3 DNA: TGTGCCACCAGTAACGGGAAAACCTACGAGCAGTACTTC. This gives the protein CATSNGKTYEQYF.

The chain couples TRBV7-3 to TRBJ2-1; unclear D gene. With 5 bases removed from V and 9 bases from J, the gap between germline ends came to 14 bases. The CDR3 runs 13 residues. CDR1 and CDR2 from the germline V gene are SGHTA and FQGTGA. DNA for the CDR3: TGTGCCAGCAGCCTGTCTGGGAACGGTGAGCAGTTCTTC. It is translated as CASSLSGNGEQFF.